This T cell receptor beta chain was obtained from a study of tumor-infiltrating lymphocytes in localized non-small cell lung cancer. Background on the study: Tumor tissue and non-adjacent uninvolved lung came from each patient. Overall study results and limits: Tumors had more T cell infiltration than uninvolved lung, per TCRbeta sequencing and CD3 counts.

The table came from immunoSEQ multiplex PCR; TCRdb's copy has only in-frame clones and leaves some out. The data show 15,000 to 20,000 clones, with 73% seen just once and approximately 4.3% held by the top ten. Comment on this clone: Its target is unknown.

After removal of 2 bases from V and 4 bases from J, the junction contained 3 bases not matched to a gene. The germline gives CDR1 MDHEN, CDR2 SYDVKM. The CDR3 runs to 15 residues. The TCR comes from a human donor with non-small cell lung cancer. The chain has TRBV28 and TRBJ2-2, with 8 bases matching TRBD2. What was sequenced was lung tumor tissue. The CDR3 sequence: CASSLAGGGTGELFF. For the CDR3, the DNA is TGTGCCAGCAGTTTAGCGGGGGGCGGCACCGGGGAGCTGTTTTTT.